Listed here are 11 T cell receptor beta chains from one sample, sequenced in a study of blood T cell repertoires in COVID-19. Repertoires were generated with immunoSEQ multiplex PCR, while TCRdb's copy carries only in-frame clones and drops some. The sample shows approximately 270,000 clones, just over 85% of them seen only once. What was sequenced was peripheral blood. These receptor sequences come from an older man with acute or convalescent COVID-19.

The V gene is TRBV12-3 or TRBV12-4, the J gene TRBJ1-1; D not certain. V was shortened by 5 bases and J by 1 base, with 8 bases between the two germline ends. The CDR3 has 13 amino acids. The CDR3 sequence is CASSPNRNTEAFF. The CDR3 nucleotides read TGTGCCAGCAGTCCGAACAGGAACACTGAAGCTTTCTTT.

The table lists this clone with a few counts. The rearrangement joins TRBV27 to TRBJ1-2, with a possible D match to TRBD1 (5 bases). Germline values: CDR1 MNHEY, CDR2 SMNVEV (reference sequence). The CDR3 covers 13 residues. Between the trimmed V and J ends, which lost 3 bases and 7 bases, there was a span of 12 bases. For the CDR3, the DNA is TGTGCCAGCAGTTTGGGGCTGGGGGGTGGCTACACCTTC. Translated, it gives CASSLGLGGGYTF.

The CDR3 bases are TGTGCCAGCACCCTGAGTAATAAACTGTTTTTT. This translates into CASTLSNKLFF. The chain employs TRBV28 and TRBJ1-4; D ambiguous. The CDR3 runs 11 residues. From germline, CDR1 is MDHEN and CDR2 SYDVKM. V lost 7 bases to trimming and J lost 11 bases, with 11 bases between them.

The J gene is TRBJ2-6, the V gene TRBV2; D gene ambiguous. The CDR3 contains 12 residues. The V end lost 9 bases, the J end lost 2 bases, and 5 bases lay between the germline ends. Germline CDR1 is SNHLY and CDR2 is FYNNEI. The CDR3 DNA reads as TGTGCCAGTCAAACTGGGGCCAACGTCCTGACTTTC. Its translation is CASQTGANVLTF.

The rearrangement links TRBV27 to TRBJ1-1, with a weak D call TRBD1 (5 bases). The V gene lost 5 bases and the J gene lost 0 bases, with 10 bases spanning the gap. There are 14 residues in the CDR3. Germline CDR1 and CDR2: MNHEY and SMNVEV (reference sequence). The CDR3, as DNA: TGTGCCAGCAGTCCGGGGGGGGTGAACACTGAAGCTTTCTTT. Its protein is CASSPGGVNTEAFF.

V is TRBV7-2 and J is TRBJ1-2; D uncertain. Germline V gives CDR1 SGHTA, CDR2 FQGNSA. With 5 bases removed from V and 6 bases from J, the gap between germline ends came to 16 bases. The CDR3 consists of 14 residues. CDR3 sequence reads: CASSPFREADGYTF. For the CDR3, the DNA is TGTGCCAGCAGCCCATTTAGGGAGGCTGATGGCTACACCTTC.

The chain has TRBV6-6 and TRBJ2-3, with 8 bases aligning to TRBD1. From germline, CDR1 is MNHNY and CDR2 SVGAGI (reference sequence). J gave up 6 bases and V 5 bases, and 4 bases lay outside the gene matches. The CDR3 extends over 13 amino acids. CDR3 nucleotide sequence: TGTGCCAGCAGTAACCGGGACAGGGATACGCAGTATTTT. The encoded protein is CASSNRDRDTQYF.

The V call is TRBV4-1, the J call TRBJ2-3; 7 bases align to TRBD2. This CDR3 region has 16 residues. Per germline, CDR1 MGHRA and CDR2 YSYEKL. J gave up 3 bases and V 1 base, and 7 bases lay outside the gene matches. As DNA, the CDR3 is TGCGCCAGCAGCCAAGTATTGGCGGGAGCAACAGATACGCAGTATTTT. It yields the protein CASSQVLAGATDTQYF.

The chain couples TRBV27 to TRBJ2-7; D is possibly TRBD1 (5 bases). V lost 5 bases and J lost 3, with 17 bases in between. The V gene's germline CDR1 is MNHEY and CDR2 SMNVEV (reference sequence). This CDR3 is built from 15 residues. CDR3 bases: TGTGCCAGCAGTCCTCAGGGATTACTTTTCTACGAGCAGTACTTC. It translates to CASSPQGLLFYEQYF.

This chain joins TRBV19 and TRBJ2-5; 7 bases align to TRBD1. Germline V CDR1 and CDR2: LNHDA, SQIVND (reference sequence). The J segment lost 2 bases and the V segment lost 6 bases, leaving 9 bases of the junction unmatched. The CDR3 has 15 amino acids. DNA of the CDR3: TGTGCCAGTAGCCGTTCTCGGGACAGACAAGAGACCCAGTACTTC. Translating gives CASSRSRDRQETQYF.

The count of this clone is one. The gene calls are TRBV12-3 or TRBV12-4 and TRBJ2-1; TRBD2 matches 8 bases. V trimming: 10 bases; J trimming: 5 bases; junction bases outside the gene matches: 7. The CDR3 sequence is 13 residues long. The DNA for the CDR3 is TGTGCCACTAGAGCGGGGGTGCACAATGAGCAGTTCTTC. It yields the protein CATRAGVHNEQFF.